Below, 3 T cell receptor beta chains from the same sample are listed, as sequenced in a study of OX40 agonist ivuxolimab in advanced cancers. Profiled with immunoSEQ multiplex PCR; TCRdb holds only in-frame clones, not every one. The data hold around 19,000 clones, with around 76% observed a single time. This sample comprised CD4+ or CD8+ T cells sorted from blood, obtained in a trial of the OX40 agonist ivuxolimab. These receptors came from an adult with an advanced solid tumor such as melanoma, head and neck, liver or kidney cancer.

In DNA, the CDR3 is TGTGCCAGCAGCCCTTTAGGGGCATTTTCCTACGAGCAGTACTTC. This codes for CASSPLGAFSYEQYF. This rearrangement joins TRBV7-8 to TRBJ2-7; D may be TRBD1 (5 bases). V lost 5 bases and J 1 base, leaving 15 bases between the germline ends. The CDR3 runs to 15 residues. Germline V CDR1 and CDR2: SGHVS, FQNEAQ.

This clone was found once. The gene calls are TRBV9 and TRBJ1-5, with a tentative D call TRBD1 (5 bases). The germline V and J ends were trimmed by 2 bases and 5 bases, with 14 bases remaining between them. This CDR3 is built from 15 residues. CDR1 is SGDLS and CDR2 is YYNGEE in the germline V gene. The CDR3 DNA reads TGTGCCAGCAGCGTGGGTGGGGGGACGTATCAGCCCCAGCATTTT. It translates to CASSVGGGTYQPQHF. Full variable domain (missing parts from reference TRBV9 and TRBJ1-5): DSGVTQTPKHLITATGQRVTLRCSPRSGDLSVYWYQQSLDQGLQFLIQYYNGEERAKGNILERFSAQQFPDLHSELNLSSLELGDSALYFCASSVGGGTYQPQHFGDGTRLSIL.

This sequence joins TRBV4-1 and TRBJ1-1; the D gene is possibly TRBD1 (6 bases). V lost 2 bases and J lost 0, with 10 bases in between. The germline gives CDR1 MGHRA, CDR2 YSYEKL. The CDR3 spans 15 residues. The CDR3 DNA follows: TGCGCCAGCAGCCAATCCAGGGGACTGAACACTGAAGCTTTCTTT. It translates to CASSQSRGLNTEAFF.